Listed below are T cell receptor beta chains from one sample, sequenced in a study of identical twins. Each CDR3 protein is one row after TCRdb ran MiXCR on the 5' RACE reads. The sample has some 1,600,000 distinct CDR3 sequences, around 33% seen once. The sequenced sample consisted of cord blood. Source of these receptors: a newborn girl in good health. Both conserved end residues are part of each CDR3. Each record gives: clone size, J gene, V gene, D gene, CDR3 protein, CDR3 DNA. A D gene is named only where the DNA matches it firmly. Size tells how often a clone was seen (once, few, many) or the class of an expanded clone, and some rows leave it out.

abundance: NA; j_gene: TRBJ2-3; v_gene: TRBV6-5; d_gene: NA; CDR3aa: CASSYSMPESTDTQYF; CDR3nt: TGTGCCAGCAGTTACTCGATGCCAGAAAGCACAGATACGCAGTATTTT
abundance: NA; j_gene: TRBJ1-2; v_gene: TRBV20-1; d_gene: TRBD1; CDR3aa: CSARDPRTGDYGYTF; CDR3nt: TGCAGTGCTAGAGATCCGAGGACAGGTGATTATGGCTACACCTTC
abundance: NA; j_gene: TRBJ2-4; v_gene: TRBV12-3/TRBV12-4; d_gene: TRBD2; CDR3aa: CASSSLAGGLAKNIQYF; CDR3nt: TGTGCCAGCAGTTCTCTAGCGGGAGGGCTAGCCAAAAACATTCAGTACTTC
abundance: few; j_gene: TRBJ2-7; v_gene: TRBV27; d_gene: TRBD2; CDR3aa: CASSFIAGDGYEQYF; CDR3nt: TGTGCCAGCAGTTTTATAGCGGGGGACGGGTACGAGCAGTACTTC
abundance: few; j_gene: TRBJ2-1; v_gene: TRBV4-2; d_gene: NA; CDR3aa: CASSQEGPVDEQFF; CDR3nt: TGTGCCAGCAGCCAAGAGGGGCCAGTGGATGAGCAGTTCTTC
abundance: NA; j_gene: TRBJ2-5; v_gene: TRBV27; d_gene: TRBD1; CDR3aa: CASSLDRAGEQYF; CDR3nt: TGTGCCAGCAGTTTGGACAGGGCAGGAGAGCAGTACTTC
abundance: few; j_gene: TRBJ2-3; v_gene: TRBV15; d_gene: TRBD2; CDR3aa: CATSRDLGLAGTDTQYF; CDR3nt: TGTGCCACCAGCAGAGATCTCGGGCTAGCGGGCACAGATACGCAGTATTTT
abundance: NA; j_gene: TRBJ1-2; v_gene: TRBV4-2; d_gene: TRBD1; CDR3aa: CASSQESGTGYLRSGYTF; CDR3nt: TGTGCCAGCAGCCAAGAATCCGGGACAGGGTACTTAAGATCGGGCTACACCTTC
abundance: few; j_gene: TRBJ2-7; v_gene: TRBV4-1; d_gene: NA; CDR3aa: CASSQVLISYEQYF; CDR3nt: TGCGCCAGCAGCCAAGTTCTGATCTCCTACGAGCAGTACTTC
abundance: few; j_gene: TRBJ2-4; v_gene: TRBV5-8; d_gene: NA; CDR3aa: CASSLLGLEVDIQYF; CDR3nt: TGTGCCAGCAGCTTGTTAGGTCTCGAGGTAGACATTCAGTACTTC
abundance: few; j_gene: TRBJ2-5; v_gene: TRBV5-6; d_gene: TRBD2; CDR3aa: CASRLAGEQYF; CDR3nt: TGTGCCAGCAGGTTAGCGGGGGAGCAGTACTTC
abundance: few; j_gene: TRBJ1-5; v_gene: TRBV28; d_gene: NA; CDR3aa: CASSPSHSGVQPQHF; CDR3nt: TGTGCCAGCAGTCCATCCCACTCGGGGGTTCAGCCCCAGCATTTT
abundance: NA; j_gene: TRBJ2-7; v_gene: TRBV10-3; d_gene: NA; CDR3aa: CAISRGVYNEQYF; CDR3nt: TGTGCCATCAGCAGGGGCGTCTACAATGAGCAGTACTTC
abundance: NA; j_gene: TRBJ2-1; v_gene: TRBV5-1; d_gene: NA; CDR3aa: CASGRTVLSYNEQFF; CDR3nt: TGCGCCAGCGGACGGACAGTTCTTTCCTACAATGAGCAGTTCTTC
abundance: NA; j_gene: TRBJ1-1; v_gene: TRBV3-1; d_gene: NA; CDR3aa: CASTSGQSNTEAFF; CDR3nt: TGTGCCAGCACCAGCGGACAGTCGAACACTGAAGCTTTCTTT
abundance: NA; j_gene: TRBJ1-3; v_gene: TRBV15; d_gene: NA; CDR3aa: CATSPSRLSGNTIYF; CDR3nt: TGTGCCACCAGCCCGTCGCGCCTCTCTGGAAACACCATATATTTT
abundance: NA; j_gene: TRBJ2-3; v_gene: TRBV20-1; d_gene: NA; CDR3aa: CSAIRGGRTDTQYF; CDR3nt: TGCAGTGCTATCAGGGGGGGCCGCACAGATACGCAGTATTTT
abundance: NA; j_gene: TRBJ2-1; v_gene: TRBV11-2; d_gene: TRBD2; CDR3aa: CASSASGGRNEQFF; CDR3nt: TGTGCCAGCAGCGCCTCGGGAGGGCGGAATGAGCAGTTCTTC
abundance: few; j_gene: TRBJ2-5; v_gene: TRBV24-1; d_gene: NA; CDR3aa: CATSDLRRITERYF; CDR3nt: TGTGCCACCAGTGATTTAAGGCGGATCACGGAGCGGTACTTC
abundance: NA; j_gene: TRBJ2-1; v_gene: TRBV19; d_gene: NA; CDR3aa: CASSMNRASYNEQFF; CDR3nt: TGTGCCAGTAGTATGAATCGGGCCTCCTACAATGAGCAGTTCTTC
abundance: few; j_gene: TRBJ2-4; v_gene: TRBV15; d_gene: TRBD1; CDR3aa: CATSAMTSTGFKNIQYF; CDR3nt: TGTGCCACCAGCGCCATGACCTCGACAGGGTTCAAAAACATTCAGTACTTC
abundance: NA; j_gene: TRBJ2-5; v_gene: TRBV28; d_gene: TRBD2; CDR3aa: CASSHGLAGQYF; CDR3nt: TGTGCCAGCAGCCACGGACTAGCCGGGCAGTACTTC
abundance: few; j_gene: TRBJ2-7; v_gene: TRBV6-5; d_gene: TRBD1; CDR3aa: CASSYTPGRGPSYEQYF; CDR3nt: TGTGCCAGCAGTTATACCCCCGGCAGGGGGCCTTCCTACGAGCAGTACTTC
abundance: few; j_gene: TRBJ2-1; v_gene: TRBV5-1; d_gene: TRBD2; CDR3aa: CASSPGTSGSVFF; CDR3nt: TGCGCCAGCAGCCCTGGGACTAGCGGGAGTGTGTTCTTC
abundance: once; j_gene: TRBJ2-7; v_gene: TRBV6-1; d_gene: NA; CDR3aa: CASSARQDHEQYF; CDR3nt: TGTGCCAGCAGTGCTCGACAGGACCACGAGCAGTACTTC
abundance: NA; j_gene: TRBJ2-7; v_gene: TRBV6-2/TRBV6-3; d_gene: NA; CDR3aa: CASSYLPGNEQYF; CDR3nt: TGTGCCAGCAGTTATCTACCTGGGAACGAGCAGTACTTC
abundance: many; j_gene: TRBJ2-3; v_gene: TRBV12-3/TRBV12-4; d_gene: NA; CDR3aa: CASSLNAGSTQYF; CDR3nt: TGTGCCAGCAGTTTGAACGCAGGGTCTACGCAGTATTTT
abundance: NA; j_gene: TRBJ1-1; v_gene: TRBV30; d_gene: NA; CDR3aa: CAWTRQNTEAFF; CDR3nt: TGTGCCTGGACCCGACAGAACACTGAAGCTTTCTTT
abundance: few; j_gene: TRBJ1-1; v_gene: TRBV4-2; d_gene: NA; CDR3aa: CASSAAQGRECEAFF; CDR3nt: TGTGCCAGCAGTGCTGCTCAAGGGCGTGAATGTGAAGCTTTCTTT
abundance: NA; j_gene: TRBJ2-3; v_gene: TRBV10-1; d_gene: TRBD2; CDR3aa: CASSGASGGWTDTQYF; CDR3nt: TGCGCCAGCAGTGGGGCTAGCGGGGGATGGACAGATACGCAGTATTTT
abundance: few; j_gene: TRBJ2-1; v_gene: TRBV20-1; d_gene: TRBD2; CDR3aa: CSAIKDLAGGNNEQFF; CDR3nt: TGCAGTGCTATAAAGGACCTAGCGGGAGGGAACAATGAGCAGTTCTTC
abundance: few; j_gene: TRBJ2-3; v_gene: TRBV14; d_gene: NA; CDR3aa: CASSPPGTQYF; CDR3nt: TGTGCCAGCAGCCCTCCGGGTACGCAGTATTTT
abundance: NA; j_gene: TRBJ2-3; v_gene: TRBV5-6; d_gene: TRBD1; CDR3aa: CASSWEGQGTDTQYF; CDR3nt: TGTGCCAGCAGCTGGGAGGGACAGGGGACAGATACGCAGTATTTT
abundance: NA; j_gene: TRBJ1-1; v_gene: TRBV27; d_gene: NA; CDR3aa: CASSFFMNTEAFF; CDR3nt: TGTGCCAGCAGTTTTTTTATGAACACTGAAGCTTTCTTT
abundance: NA; j_gene: TRBJ2-4; v_gene: TRBV7-2; d_gene: NA; CDR3aa: CASSDRRRGIFNEQYF; CDR3nt: TGTGCCAGCAGCGACCGACGGCGCGGGATTTTCAATGAGCAGTACTTC
abundance: few; j_gene: TRBJ1-2; v_gene: TRBV19; d_gene: NA; CDR3aa: CASSMIGTSYGYTF; CDR3nt: TGTGCCAGTAGTATGATTGGGACATCCTATGGCTACACCTTC
abundance: few; j_gene: TRBJ1-2; v_gene: TRBV6-1; d_gene: NA; CDR3aa: CASSEAQQGRYGYTF; CDR3nt: TGTGCCAGCAGTGAAGCGCAACAGGGTCGCTATGGCTACACCTTC
abundance: few; j_gene: TRBJ2-7; v_gene: TRBV7-9; d_gene: TRBD1; CDR3aa: CASSSRDRESYEQYF; CDR3nt: TGTGCCAGCAGCTCCCGGGACAGGGAGTCCTACGAGCAGTACTTC
abundance: few; j_gene: TRBJ2-1; v_gene: TRBV12-3/TRBV12-4; d_gene: TRBD2; CDR3aa: CASSIAGGQFF; CDR3nt: TGTGCCAGCAGTATAGCGGGGGGGCAGTTCTTC
abundance: NA; j_gene: TRBJ2-5; v_gene: TRBV11-2; d_gene: TRBD2; CDR3aa: CASSRVAGGTYNEQYF; CDR3nt: TGTGCCAGCAGCAGAGTAGCGGGAGGGACATACAATGAGCAGTACTTC
abundance: NA; j_gene: TRBJ2-5; v_gene: TRBV13; d_gene: TRBD2; CDR3aa: CASTRTGASGEQYF; CDR3nt: TGTGCCAGCACCCGAACCGGGGCTAGCGGAGAGCAGTACTTC
abundance: NA; j_gene: TRBJ2-7; v_gene: TRBV7-9; d_gene: NA; CDR3aa: CASSLGISQYNEQYF; CDR3nt: TGTGCCAGCAGCTTAGGAATCAGCCAGTACAATGAGCAGTACTTC
abundance: few; j_gene: TRBJ2-3; v_gene: TRBV7-9; d_gene: TRBD2; CDR3aa: CASSFRGGEDTQYF; CDR3nt: TGTGCCAGCAGCTTTCGCGGGGGGGAAGATACGCAGTATTTT
abundance: few; j_gene: TRBJ1-2; v_gene: TRBV10-3; d_gene: NA; CDR3aa: CAISDLRDGYTF; CDR3nt: TGTGCCATCAGTGATTTGAGGGATGGCTACACCTTC
abundance: NA; j_gene: TRBJ2-5; v_gene: TRBV6-5; d_gene: TRBD2; CDR3aa: CASSYSSGSHHGETQYF; CDR3nt: TGTGCCAGCAGTTATTCTAGCGGGAGCCATCACGGGGAGACCCAGTACTTC
abundance: few; j_gene: TRBJ1-5; v_gene: TRBV24-1; d_gene: NA; CDR3aa: CATSYGGPYNQPQHF; CDR3nt: TGTGCCACCAGTTACGGGGGTCCTTACAATCAGCCCCAGCATTTT
abundance: NA; j_gene: TRBJ2-3; v_gene: TRBV12-3/TRBV12-4; d_gene: TRBD2; CDR3aa: CASRLPGLAGGPDTQYF; CDR3nt: TGTGCCAGCAGATTGCCGGGACTAGCGGGAGGCCCAGATACGCAGTATTTT
abundance: many; j_gene: TRBJ2-3; v_gene: TRBV11-2; d_gene: NA; CDR3aa: CASSHRQSLDTQYF; CDR3nt: TGTGCCAGCAGCCACCGACAGTCCTTAGATACGCAGTATTTT
abundance: few; j_gene: TRBJ2-1; v_gene: TRBV24-1; d_gene: NA; CDR3aa: CATSAGTESSYNEQFF; CDR3nt: TGTGCCACCAGTGCAGGGACGGAGAGCTCCTACAATGAGCAGTTCTTC
abundance: many; j_gene: TRBJ2-7; v_gene: TRBV6-6; d_gene: TRBD1; CDR3aa: CASSIGTAYEQYF; CDR3nt: TGTGCCAGCAGTATTGGGACAGCCTACGAGCAGTACTTC
abundance: few; j_gene: TRBJ1-1; v_gene: TRBV12-3/TRBV12-4; d_gene: NA; CDR3aa: CASSPVLNTEAFF; CDR3nt: TGTGCCAGCAGTCCCGTCTTGAACACTGAAGCTTTCTTT
abundance: many; j_gene: TRBJ1-2; v_gene: TRBV12-3/TRBV12-4; d_gene: NA; CDR3aa: CASSPTGAYGYTF; CDR3nt: TGTGCCAGCAGTCCGACAGGAGCCTATGGCTACACCTTC
abundance: NA; j_gene: TRBJ2-7; v_gene: TRBV7-2; d_gene: NA; CDR3aa: CASSLTGWEEYF; CDR3nt: TGTGCCAGCAGCCTGACAGGGTGGGAGGAGTACTTC
abundance: once; j_gene: TRBJ2-3; v_gene: TRBV6-1; d_gene: NA; CDR3aa: CASSEATGTPRADAQYF; CDR3nt: TGTGCCAGCAGTGAAGCGACCGGGACCCCGAGGGCAGATGCGCAGTATTTT
abundance: many; j_gene: TRBJ2-3; v_gene: TRBV3-1; d_gene: NA; CDR3aa: CASRTLRGTDTQYF; CDR3nt: TGTGCCAGCAGGACTCTACGGGGGACAGATACGCAGTATTTT
abundance: NA; j_gene: TRBJ1-5; v_gene: TRBV12-3/TRBV12-4; d_gene: TRBD1; CDR3aa: CASRITGTGGQPQHF; CDR3nt: TGTGCCAGCAGAATTACCGGGACAGGGGGGCAGCCCCAGCATTTT
abundance: once; j_gene: TRBJ2-3; v_gene: TRBV19; d_gene: NA; CDR3aa: CASSTLRTDTQYF; CDR3nt: TGTGCCAGTAGTACCTTAAGGACAGATACGCAGTATTTT